This record looks at one T cell receptor (beta chain) sequence and its context. Its antigen is unknown. This sample stems from a study of OX40 agonist ivuxolimab in advanced cancers. Study context: The group had a mean age of about 60 years, ranged from roughly 20 to 80, and was 80% to 85% male. Three patients, one with hepatocellular carcinoma and two with cutaneous melanoma, achieved partial responses. Overall study results and limits: At 0.1 to 3.0 mg/kg and by week 6, CD4+ and CD8+ T cells in the blood had expanded clonally.

Method: immunoSEQ multiplex PCR; TCRdb's copy keeps in-frame clones and lacks some. The sample contains tens of thousands of clones, 88% of which appear only once. The receptor's source is an adult with an advanced solid tumor such as melanoma, head and neck, liver or kidney cancer. Sequenced material: CD4+ or CD8+ T cells sorted from blood, taken in a trial of the OX40 agonist ivuxolimab.

CDR3 sequence (DNA): TGTGCCAGCTCAGCCGCAACAGGGGGCGATTCGGCTAGGACCTTC. This encodes CASSAATGGDSARTF. The rearrangement uses TRBV18 and TRBJ1-2; 9 bases align to TRBD1. The length of the CDR3 is 15 residues. Germline CDR1 is KGHSH and CDR2 is LQKENI. Trimming took 5 bases from V and 14 from J; bases not matched to a gene: 18.